A selection of T cell receptor beta chains follows, all from one sample in a study of T cell responses to AZD1222 COVID-19 vaccine. Method: immunoSEQ multiplex PCR; TCRdb's copy keeps in-frame clones and lacks some. The sample contains roughly 200,000 clones, around 93% of which appear only once. Sequencing was performed on peripheral blood, taken 28 days after the second dose of the MenACWY control vaccine. The receptors were sampled from an adult who received the MenACWY meningococcal vaccine as a control. CDR3s include the opening cysteine and the closing phenylalanine or tryptophan. Fields, in order: D gene, J gene, clone size, V gene, CDR3 protein, CDR3 DNA. D genes are given only for firm matches. Not every row has a clone size; where given, it reads once, few, many or a size class.

TRBD2,TRBJ2-2,-,TRBV18,CASSPLGTSGAGELFF,TGTGCCAGCTCACCACTTGGGACTAGCGGGGCCGGGGAGCTGTTTTTT
-,TRBJ1-1,once,TRBV7-9,CASSSTEWSTEAFF,TGTGCCAGCAGCTCCACAGAGTGGAGCACTGAAGCTTTCTTT
-,TRBJ2-7,-,TRBV5-6,CASSLGQKISYEQYF,TGTGCCAGCAGCTTGGGACAGAAAATAAGCTACGAGCAGTACTTC
-,TRBJ2-2,once,TRBV6-2/TRBV6-3,CASSLLTPANTGELFF,TGTGCCAGCAGTCTCCTTACTCCCGCGAACACCGGGGAGCTGTTTTTT
-,TRBJ2-3,-,TRBV30,CAWSGGFSTDTQYF,TGTGCCTGGAGCGGAGGGTTTAGCACAGATACGCAGTATTTT
-,TRBJ1-5,-,TRBV2,CASSEYRISNQPQHF,TGTGCCAGCAGTGAATACAGAATTAGCAATCAGCCCCAGCATTTT
-,TRBJ2-5,-,TRBV9,CASSVAGETQYF,TGTGCCAGCAGCGTAGCCGGTGAGACCCAGTACTTC
TRBD2,TRBJ2-1,-,TRBV5-6,CASSLGAGWRYNEQFF,TGTGCCAGCAGCTTGGGAGCGGGGTGGCGGTACAATGAGCAGTTCTTC
TRBD1,TRBJ1-5,-,TRBV19,CASSFPRTGNSNQPQHF,TGTGCCAGTAGTTTCCCCCGGACAGGAAATAGCAATCAGCCCCAGCATTTT
TRBD1,TRBJ1-2,-,TRBV6-1,CASSDRTGNYGYTF,TGTGCCAGCAGTGACCGGACAGGGAACTATGGCTACACCTTC
-,TRBJ2-7,-,TRBV7-9,CASSLASGPRPEQYF,TGTGCCAGCAGCTTAGCATCCGGACCTCGGCCCGAGCAGTACTTC
-,TRBJ1-2,-,TRBV5-4,CASSLDRVRGYTF,TGTGCCAGCAGCTTGGACAGGGTGAGGGGCTACACCTTC
TRBD1,TRBJ1-3,-,TRBV9,CASSERTGGTGNTIYF,TGTGCCAGCAGCGAGCGGACAGGGGGCACTGGAAATACCATATATTTT
-,TRBJ2-2,-,TRBV5-4,CASSWGGRGNTGELFF,TGTGCCAGCAGCTGGGGTGGCAGGGGGAACACCGGGGAGCTGTTTTTT
-,TRBJ1-2,-,TRBV30,CAWRLREGYTF,TGTGCCTGGAGACTAAGGGAAGGCTACACCTTC
-,TRBJ1-1,-,TRBV23-1,CASSRRANTEAFF,TGCGCCAGCAGTCGCAGGGCGAACACTGAAGCTTTCTTT
-,TRBJ2-3,-,TRBV6-5,CASRTGGGGADTQYF,TGTGCCAGCCGCACTGGAGGGGGAGGGGCAGATACGCAGTATTTT
-,TRBJ1-2,-,TRBV5-4,CASSLAGQGGNYGYTF,TGTGCCAGCAGCTTGGCCGGTCAGGGCGGTAACTATGGCTACACCTTC
TRBD1,TRBJ1-5,-,TRBV6-1,CASSERQGTFRSNQPQHF,TGTGCCAGCAGTGAACGACAGGGCACCTTTCGGAGCAATCAGCCCCAGCATTTT
-,TRBJ2-2,few,TRBV5-1,CASSLASSPNTGELFF,TGCGCCAGCAGCTTGGCCTCATCACCGAACACCGGGGAGCTGTTTTTT
TRBD2,TRBJ2-5,-,TRBV6-1,CASSERWLAGAETQYF,TGTGCCAGCAGTGAAAGGTGGCTAGCGGGGGCCGAGACCCAGTACTTC
-,TRBJ1-4,-,TRBV4-2,CASSQELYVQGREKLFF,TGTGCCAGCAGCCAAGAATTATATGTGCAGGGCCGGGAAAAACTGTTTTTT
-,TRBJ1-4,-,TRBV7-8,CASSLGTATNEKLFF,TGTGCCAGCAGCTTAGGGACAGCAACTAATGAAAAACTGTTTTTT
-,TRBJ1-2,-,TRBV7-3,CASSSETWAGYTF,TGTGCCAGCAGCTCGGAGACATGGGCTGGCTACACCTTC
-,TRBJ1-5,-,TRBV5-1,CASSLVGGNQPQHF,TGCGCCAGCAGCTTGGTCGGTGGCAATCAGCCCCAGCATTTT
-,TRBJ2-1,-,TRBV3-1/TRBV3-2,CASSLWSLHRSSYNEQFF,TGTGCCAGCAGCCTCTGGTCCCTTCACAGGAGCTCCTACAATGAGCAGTTCTTC
-,TRBJ1-2,-,TRBV13,CASSLLGTVDYGYTF,TGTGCCAGCAGCTTATTAGGGACGGTGGACTATGGCTACACCTTC
TRBD2,TRBJ2-5,-,TRBV18,CASSRGTSGAQETQYF,TGTGCCAGCTCACGGGGGACTAGCGGGGCACAAGAGACCCAGTACTTC
-,TRBJ2-7,-,TRBV18,CASSPEGNEQYF,TGTGCCAGCTCACCAGAGGGGAACGAGCAGTACTTC